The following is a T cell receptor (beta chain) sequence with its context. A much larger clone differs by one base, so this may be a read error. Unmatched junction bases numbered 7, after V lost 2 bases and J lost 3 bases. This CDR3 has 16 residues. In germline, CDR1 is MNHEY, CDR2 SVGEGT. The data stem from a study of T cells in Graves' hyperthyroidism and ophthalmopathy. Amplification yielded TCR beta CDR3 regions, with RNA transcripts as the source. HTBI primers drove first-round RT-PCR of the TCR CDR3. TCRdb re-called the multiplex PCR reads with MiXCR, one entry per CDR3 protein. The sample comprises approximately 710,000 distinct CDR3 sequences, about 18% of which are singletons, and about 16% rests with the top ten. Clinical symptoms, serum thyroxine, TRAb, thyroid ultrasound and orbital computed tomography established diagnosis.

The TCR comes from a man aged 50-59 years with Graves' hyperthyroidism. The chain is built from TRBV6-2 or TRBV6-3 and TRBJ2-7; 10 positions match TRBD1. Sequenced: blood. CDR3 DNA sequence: TGTGCCAGCAGTTACGATCGGGGACAGGGGAACTACGAGCAGTACTTC. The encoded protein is CASSYDRGQGNYEQYF.